The 16 T cell receptor beta chains below all came from one sample that was sequenced in a study of blood T cell repertoires in COVID-19. Assay used: immunoSEQ multiplex PCR; TCRdb lists only in-frame clones, some missing. This sample yields 250,000 to 300,000 clones, of which roughly 91% are seen a single time; less than 3% belongs to the top ten. The sample consisted of PBMCs or T cells enriched from blood (not recorded which). All receptors come from a woman in her fifties or sixties who had been exposed to COVID-19.

The chain carries TRBV10-3 and TRBJ1-4, with 8 bases matching TRBD1. This CDR3 contains 17 residues. The V and J ends lost 6 bases and 0 bases, in that order; junction bases with no gene match: 9. Germline V gene sequence: CDR1 ENHRY, CDR2 SYGVKD. The CDR3 spells CAISLGQGKATNEKLFF. The CDR3 nucleotides are TGTGCCATCAGCCTAGGACAGGGTAAAGCAACTAATGAAAAACTGTTTTTT.

Concerning this clone: Likely a read error: the CDR3 ends without its conserved phenylalanine or tryptophan. The DNA is omitted, as the CDR3 cannot be located on it reliably, and the CDR3 follows TCRdb's listing. The genes are TRBV28 and TRBJ2-7; the table's TRBD1 call for D was not verified on the DNA. The germline V gene encodes CDR1 MDHEN and CDR2 SYDVKM. The CDR3 spans 13 amino acids, including both terminal residues. The CDR3 sequence is CASSLIPRGTPLL.

This clone has only one observation. The chain recombines TRBV4-1 with TRBJ1-3; possible D gene TRBD1, 5 bases. Trimming cost V 1 base and J 0 bases, with 10 bases left between them. This CDR3 has 16 residues. Germline CDR1 reads MGHRA; CDR2 reads YSYEKL. The CDR3 region has the DNA TGCGCCAGCAGCCAAGGGCGGGGGGGCTCTGGAAACACCATATATTTT. This translates into CASSQGRGGSGNTIYF.

The rearrangement links TRBV6-5 to TRBJ1-1; D is unresolved. Trimming left V 6 bases short and J 4 bases short, with 6 bases between. Germline lookup yields CDR1 MNHEY and CDR2 SVGAGI. The CDR3 contains 11 residues. The CDR3 DNA follows: TGTGCCAGCAGCCTGCGCACTGAAGCTTTCTTT. Its translation is CASSLRTEAFF.

CDR3 in DNA: TGTGCCACCAGCAGAACACCTACAGGGGTGGAGGAAAAACTGTTTTTT. Translating it yields CATSRTPTGVEEKLFF. The rearrangement uses TRBV15 and TRBJ1-4; the match to TRBD1 covers 7 bases. The CDR3 is made up of 16 amino acids. Trimming took 2 bases from V and 8 from J; bases not matched to a gene: 11. CDR1 LNHNV and CDR2 YYDKDF come from the germline V gene (reference sequence).

With regard to this clone: Germline is not matched at one junction end, which may reflect a read error. The CDR3 is CASSTLPGTPLTNF. The CDR3 DNA reads as TGTGCCAGTAGTACACTTCCCGGGACTCCGCTTACGAACTTC. The chain joins TRBV19 to TRBJ2-7; tentative D call: TRBD2 (6 bases). The CDR3 is made up of 14 amino acids. Germline-derived CDR1 and CDR2 are LNHDA and SQIVND (reference sequence).

The V and J genes are TRBV29-1 and TRBJ1-1, with TRBD1 matching 7 bases. The CDR3 loop spans 14 amino acids. The J segment lost 5 bases and the V segment lost 3 bases, leaving 9 bases of the junction unmatched. CDR1 and CDR2 (germline): SQVTM, ANQGSEA. The CDR3 DNA reads as TGCAGCGTTGAGTTGGGCAGGGGGAAGACTGAAGCTTTCTTT. Its translation: CSVELGRGKTEAFF. Combining the CDR3 with reference TRBV29-1 and TRBJ1-1 gives the whole variable domain SAVISQKPSRDICQRGTSLTIQCQVDSQVTMMFWYRQQPGQSLTLIATANQGSEATYESGFVIDKFPISRPNLTFSTLTVSNMSPEDSSIYLCSVELGRGKTEAFFGQGTRLTVV.

The rearrangement uses TRBV5-1 and TRBJ1-5; unclear D gene. Germline V gene lookup returns CDR1 SGHRS and CDR2 YFSETQ. V lost 4 bases and J 4 bases, leaving 12 bases between the germline ends. The CDR3 runs 14 residues. The CDR3 region has the DNA TGCGCCAGCAGCCCCCGGGGTGGTAATCAGCCCCAGCATTTT. It is translated as CASSPRGGNQPQHF.

CDR3 region: CASSQEWAGASSPNQPQHF. CDR3 sequence (DNA): TGCGCCAGCAGCCAAGAATGGGCAGGGGCTTCGTCTCCCAATCAGCCCCAGCATTTT. The V gene is TRBV4-1, the J gene TRBJ1-5; possibly TRBD1 for D (6 bases). Germline V gives CDR1 MGHRA, CDR2 YSYEKL. The CDR3 covers 19 residues. V was pared by 0 bases and J by 3 bases, with 21 bases between.

This chain joins TRBV7-8 and TRBJ1-1; 9 nucleotides align to TRBD1. The CDR3 is 14 amino acids. J was trimmed by 5 bases and V by 0 bases; bases with no gene match: 1. From germline, CDR1 is SGHVS and CDR2 FQNEAQ. DNA for the CDR3: TGTGCCAGCAGCTTAGCGGGGACAGGGACTGAAGCTTTCTTT. As protein: CASSLAGTGTEAFF.

This sequence joins TRBV2 and TRBJ1-4, with 8 bases fitting TRBD1. CDR3 length equals 15 residues. The germline CDR1 and CDR2 sequences are SNHLY and FYNNEI. V trimming: 7 bases; J trimming: 8 bases; junction bases outside the gene matches: 12. For the CDR3, the DNA is TGTGCCAGCACCAGACTCCAGGGGGCCGGGGAAAAACTGTTTTTT. This encodes CASTRLQGAGEKLFF.

The genes are TRBV7-9 and TRBJ2-1; D not certain. The germline V and J ends were trimmed by 3 bases and 1 base, with 7 bases remaining between them. Germline V lookup: CDR1 SEHNR, CDR2 FQNEAQ (reference sequence). The CDR3 totals 14 residues. CDR3 DNA: TGTGCCAGCAGCTTCTTAGAATCCTACAATGAGCAGTTCTTC. It translates to CASSFLESYNEQFF.

The V gene is TRBV7-6, the J gene TRBJ1-6; weak D call: TRBD1 (5 bases). CDR1 and CDR2 from the germline V gene are SGHVS and FNYEAQ. V was trimmed by 8 bases and J by 10 bases, leaving 15 bases between them. This CDR3 spans 13 amino acids. The CDR3 DNA is TGTGCCAGCTCCCGCGGGGGGGAGTCACCCCTCCACTTT. Its protein is CASSRGGESPLHF.

The chain couples TRBV19 to TRBJ2-4, with a weak D call TRBD2 (6 bases). Trimming pared 2 bases from V and 3 bases from J, leaving 14 bases between. Germline V CDR1 and CDR2: LNHDA, SQIVND (reference sequence). This CDR3 spans 16 amino acids. The CDR3 here is CASSISGVLGKNIQYF. The DNA for the CDR3 is TGTGCCAGTAGTATATCGGGAGTTTTAGGCAAAAACATTCAGTACTTC.

Concerning this clone itself: Distinct nucleotide sequences in the sample also encode this CDR3. DNA for the CDR3: TGTGCCAGCAGTTTGCTCCGGGAGCAGTACTTC. Protein sequence: CASSLLREQYF. This chain connects TRBV28 to TRBJ2-7; D not resolved. The germline gives CDR1 MDHEN, CDR2 SYDVKM. Trimming removed 3 bases from V and 7 bases from J, with 7 bases in between. The CDR3 extends over 11 amino acids.

This clone has more than one count but fewer than ten. The chain recombines TRBV6-2 or TRBV6-3 with TRBJ1-1; TRBD1 might be the D (6 bases). Looked up from germline, CDR1 is MNHEY and CDR2 is SVGEGT. Trimming stripped 2 bases from V and 7 bases from J, with 11 bases between. The CDR3 spans 13 residues. Written as DNA, the CDR3 is TGTGCCAGCAGTTACCTGGGGGCGATTGAAGCTTTCTTT. Translated: CASSYLGAIEAFF.